The next 29 T cell receptor beta chains were all read from a single sample in a study of regulatory T cells in long-lasting Graves disease. This sample's time point: newly diagnosed GD, antithyroid drugs for less than 3 months. With RNA extracted from PBMCs as input, the TCR library was made. Arm-PCR of CDR3 regions with iRepertoire HTBI primers generated TCR beta libraries. From the multiplex PCR reads, TCRdb called clonotypes with MiXCR, one entry per CDR3 protein. This sample carries around 420,000 distinct CDR3 sequences, roughly 15% of them seen once, and the ten largest clones take about 8.2%. These data also formed part of another study, on T cells in Graves' hyperthyroidism and ophthalmopathy.

The source was peripheral blood mononuclear cells (PBMCs), collected at new diagnosis, from a patient treated with antithyroid drugs. All receptors come from a woman aged 40-49 years with Graves disease.

The chain uses TRBV19 and TRBJ1-5; TRBD1 might be the D (6 bases). This CDR3 region has 15 residues. The V and J ends lost 2 bases and 0 bases respectively, with 8 bases between them. Looked up from germline, CDR1 is LNHDA and CDR2 is SQIVND (reference sequence). The CDR3 region has the DNA TGTGCCAGTAGTATAAGGGACATTAGCAATCAGCCCCAGCATTTT. This gives the protein CASSIRDISNQPQHF. The full variable domain, in which reference TRBV19 and TRBJ1-5 provide the parts outside the CDR3, is DGGITQSPKYLFRKEGQNVTLSCEQNLNHDAMYWYRQDPGQGLRLIYYSQIVNDFQKGDIAEGYSVSREKKESFPLTVTSAQKNPTAFYLCASSIRDISNQPQHFGDGTRLSIL.

This clonotype was seen a few times. The chain uses TRBV5-5 and TRBJ1-4, with 7 nucleotides matching TRBD1. CDR3 length: 15 amino acids. V lost 4 bases, J lost 7 bases, and 10 bases stayed unmatched. Germline V gene lookup returns CDR1 SGHKS and CDR2 YYEKEE (reference sequence). The CDR3 protein is CASSRGGLASEKLFF. DNA for the CDR3: TGTGCCAGCAGCCGAGGGGGCTTGGCTAGTGAAAAACTGTTTTTT.

This clonotype was seen ten or more times. The chain carries TRBV2 and TRBJ2-5; D assignment may be TRBD1 or TRBD2 (5 bases each). Trimming removed 1 base from V and 10 bases from J, with 10 bases in between. Germline assignment: CDR1 SNHLY and CDR2 FYNNEI. This CDR3 contains 12 residues. Here the CDR3 reads CASSEGIGGQYF. The CDR3 bases are TGTGCCAGCAGTGAAGGTATTGGGGGCCAGTACTTC. The complete variable domain, with remaining parts taken from reference TRBV2 and TRBJ2-5, reads EPEVTQTPSHQVTQMGQEVILRCVPISNHLYFYWYRQILGQKVEFLVSFYNNEISEKSEIFDDQFSVERPDGSNFTLKIRSTKLEDSAMYFCASSEGIGGQYFGPGTRLLVL.

This clonotype was counted only a few times. The gene calls are TRBV4-2 and TRBJ2-1, with 12 bases aligning to TRBD2. This CDR3 is 18 amino acids long. The germline V gene encodes CDR1 LGHNA and CDR2 YNFKEQ. Germline trimming cut 1 base from V and 4 bases from J; bases unmatched to any gene: 8. In nucleotides, the CDR3 is TGTGCCAGCAGCCAAGCCCAGACTAGCGGGAGACTTTACAATGAGCAGTTCTTC. It is translated as CASSQAQTSGRLYNEQFF.

This clonotype was picked up many times. V and J are TRBV5-1 and TRBJ2-7; 9 nucleotides match TRBD1. CDR1 is SGHRS, CDR2 YFSETQ, per germline. The junction had 17 bases not matched to a gene; V was cut back by 3 bases and J by 1 base. The CDR3 is 19 amino acids. Written as DNA, the CDR3 is TGCGCCAGCAGCTCTGGACAGGGGATGTTAAGTGTTAGGTCCTACGAGCAGTACTTC. Its protein is CASSSGQGMLSVRSYEQYF.

This clonotype occurred many times. The chain uses TRBV19 and TRBJ1-5, with 8 positions matching TRBD1. The CDR3 is 16 residues long. The V segment lost 9 bases and the J segment 0 bases; nucleotides outside the gene matches: 10. CDR1 and CDR2 from the germline V gene are LNHDA and SQIVND (reference sequence). The CDR3, as DNA: TGTGCCAGCCGCGGACAGGGTAGTTATAGCAATCAGCCCCAGCATTTT. Its translation: CASRGQGSYSNQPQHF.

The J gene is TRBJ2-1, the V gene TRBV9, with TRBD1 as a possible D gene (7 bases). This CDR3 is 16 amino acids long. V lost 4 bases and J 8 bases, leaving 22 bases between the germline ends. Germline CDR1 SGDLS, CDR2 YYNGEE. The CDR3 bases are TGTGCCAGCAGCCCCCCAGGCGGGACAGAAGTGGATGAGCAGTTCTTC. Translation gives CASSPPGGTEVDEQFF.

The sample holds a few counts of this clonotype. CDR3 protein: CATSARGSTDTQYF. The CDR3 DNA sequence: TGTGCCACCAGCGCACGGGGGAGCACAGATACGCAGTATTTT. This rearrangement joins TRBV15 to TRBJ2-3, with D possibly being TRBD2 (6 bases). CDR1 is LNHNV, CDR2 YYDKDF, per germline (reference sequence). Trimming left V 5 bases short and J 0 bases short, with 9 bases between. CDR3 length: 14 residues.

In its sample, this clonotype was seen many times. This chain links TRBV27 with TRBJ2-1; D perhaps matches TRBD2 (6 bases). CDR3 length: 14 amino acids. Per the germline V gene, CDR1 is MNHEY and CDR2 is SMNVEV (reference sequence). V lost 7 bases and J lost 6, with 16 bases in between. CDR3 loop: CASTPPGGINEQFF. The CDR3 DNA reads as TGTGCCAGCACCCCCCCAGGAGGGATCAATGAGCAGTTCTTC.

This clonotype was counted ten times or more. The genes are TRBV11-3 and TRBJ2-1; tentatively, D is TRBD2 (6 bases). Germline CDR1 SGHNT, CDR2 YENEEA. The CDR3 is 13 amino acids. The V and J ends lost 11 bases and 6 bases respectively, with 17 bases between them. The CDR3 DNA reads TGTGCCGAGTCCGGGGACTCTACCAATGAGCAGTTCTTC. Translating it yields CAESGDSTNEQFF.

The chain is built from TRBV4-3 and TRBJ2-5; tentative D call: TRBD1 (7 bases). The CDR3 runs 15 residues. The V gene's germline CDR1 is LGHNA and CDR2 YSLEER. Trimming pared 2 bases from V and 5 bases from J, leaving 15 bases between. The CDR3 here is CASSQLTGAGETQYF. The CDR3, as DNA: TGCGCCAGCAGCCAACTTACAGGGGCGGGGGAGACCCAGTACTTC.

There are many counts of this clonotype. The V gene is TRBV7-9, the J gene TRBJ2-1, with 13 bases matching TRBD2. The CDR3 is 16 amino acids. The V and J ends lost 4 bases and 10 bases, in that order; junction bases with no gene match: 10. Germline V lookup: CDR1 SEHNR, CDR2 FQNEAQ (reference sequence). CDR3 in amino acids: CASSSLAGGPSDEQFF. The CDR3, as DNA: TGTGCCAGCAGCTCACTAGCGGGAGGGCCGTCTGACGAGCAGTTCTTC.

In its sample, this clonotype was seen many times. The chain recombines TRBV6-1 with TRBJ1-1; D ambiguous. The CDR3 contains 17 residues. Per germline, CDR1 MNHNS and CDR2 SASEGT. V was trimmed by 5 bases and J by 2 bases, leaving 21 bases between them. CDR3 amino acids: CASSPEGLTYSNTEAFF. In nucleotides, the CDR3 is TGTGCCAGCAGTCCCGAGGGCCTGACTTATTCCAACACTGAAGCTTTCTTT.

Note on this clonotype: A read error is likely here: a far larger clone is one base away. V and J are TRBV3-1 and TRBJ2-7; TRBD2 matches at 7 bases. The CDR3 length is 15 residues. The germline gives CDR1 LGHDT, CDR2 YNNKEL (reference sequence). Germline trimming cut 2 bases from V and 5 bases from J; bases unmatched to any gene: 9. Here the CDR3 reads CASSQILAGTHEQYF. The CDR3 region has the DNA TGTGCCAGCAGCCAAATATTAGCGGGTACCCACGAGCAGTACTTC.

Remarks on this clonotype: This may stem from a read error, because a much larger clone lies one nucleotide away. The rearrangement uses TRBV4-1 and TRBJ2-7; a possible D gene is TRBD2 (6 bases). Germline lookup yields CDR1 MGHRA and CDR2 YSYEKL. CDR3 length: 17 residues. The CDR3 bases are TGCGCCAGCGGCCAAGATAGCTTGGGGGGTTGGAACTACGAGCAGTACTTC. Protein: CASGQDSLGGWNYEQYF.

There are many counts of this clonotype. The chain couples TRBV5-1 to TRBJ2-7, with 10 bases fitting TRBD1. V shed 0 bases and J 3 bases; nucleotides not matched to a gene: 9. The CDR3 runs to 17 residues. CDR1 is SGHRS and CDR2 is YFSETQ in the germline V gene. The CDR3 here is CASSLGPLDRGVYEQYF. CDR3 nucleotide sequence: TGCGCCAGCAGCTTGGGCCCCTTGGACAGGGGGGTCTACGAGCAGTACTTC.

This clonotype was picked up a small number of times. The chain links TRBV18 to TRBJ1-3; D gene ambiguous. Per the germline V gene, CDR1 is KGHSH and CDR2 is LQKENI. Trimming stripped 3 bases from V and 0 bases from J, with 15 bases between. This CDR3 spans 17 amino acids. The CDR3 loop reads CASSPQSASNSGNTIYF. The CDR3 DNA reads as TGTGCCAGCTCACCCCAATCCGCGTCCAACTCTGGAAACACCATATATTTT.

The table lists this clonotype with a few counts. This chain uses TRBV12-3 or TRBV12-4 with TRBJ2-1; 14 nucleotides match TRBD2. This CDR3 is built from 14 residues. V gave up 6 bases and J gave up 10 bases; unmatched junction bases: 5. The CDR3 DNA is TGTGCCAGCAGGGGGGGACTAGCGGGAGAAGAGCAGTTCTTC. Residues: CASRGGLAGEEQFF.

The table lists this clonotype with many counts. The chain recombines TRBV20-1 with TRBJ1-2; 10 bases line up with TRBD1. Trimming took 3 bases from V and 2 from J; bases not matched to a gene: 3. Germline CDR1 and CDR2: DFQATT and SNEGSKA (reference sequence). The CDR3 spans 14 residues. The CDR3 DNA follows: TGCAGTGCTAGGACAGGGGGCGCAAACTATGGCTACACCTTC. Translated: CSARTGGANYGYTF.

This clonotype was seen at least ten times. The V call is TRBV6-5, the J call TRBJ2-2, with D maybe TRBD2 (6 bases). The germline CDR1 and CDR2 sequences are MNHEY and SVGAGI. This CDR3 spans 14 amino acids. The ends were cut back, 0 bases at V and 4 bases at J, with 6 bases in the middle. The CDR3 is CASSYSEGTGELFF. The CDR3, as DNA: TGTGCCAGCAGTTACTCGGAGGGCACCGGGGAGCTGTTTTTT.

Comment on this clonotype: A much larger clone differs from this one at a single base, so this may be a read error. The chain couples TRBV6-2 or TRBV6-3 to TRBJ2-5; TRBD2 is a possible D gene (6 bases). Trimming took off 6 bases at V and 10 bases at J, with 12 bases between the two ends. CDR3 size: 11 residues. The germline CDR1 and CDR2 sequences are MNHEY and SVGEGT. The CDR3 DNA reads TGTGCCAGCAGCTCGGACGGGAGCCAGTACTTC. This gives the protein CASSSDGSQYF.

As for this clonotype: Given a much more abundant clone one base away, this may be a read error. V and J are TRBV6-5 and TRBJ2-7, with D unclear. Germline V CDR1 and CDR2: MNHEY, SVGAGI. The CDR3 is made up of 15 amino acids. The CDR3 DNA reads as TGTGCCAGCGGTTACGTGGCCGCCCAGTCGGGCGAGCAGTACTTC. The encoded protein is CASGYVAAQSGEQYF.

This chain joins TRBV14 and TRBJ2-1; D gene ambiguous. Germline assignment: CDR1 SGHDN and CDR2 FVKESK. The CDR3 is 14 amino acids. The V gene lost 10 bases and the J gene lost 1 base, with 14 bases spanning the gap. The CDR3 is CATAVIGSYNEQFF. Here the CDR3 DNA reads TGTGCCACCGCCGTAATAGGTTCCTACAATGAGCAGTTCTTC.

This clonotype was observed at least ten times. V and J are TRBV6-2 or TRBV6-3 and TRBJ1-1, with D possibly TRBD1 on 5 matching bases. The germline gives CDR1 MNHEY, CDR2 SVGEGT. The CDR3 contains 15 residues. With 6 bases removed from V and 1 base from J, the gap between germline ends came to 15 bases. CDR3 protein: CASSWDGAGNTEAFF. CDR3 DNA: TGTGCCAGCAGCTGGGACGGGGCTGGGAACACTGAAGCTTTCTTT.

The chain uses TRBV5-5 and TRBJ2-3; TRBD1 matches at 9 bases. The CDR3 loop spans 15 amino acids. CDR1 is SGHKS and CDR2 is YYEKEE in the germline V gene (reference sequence). Germline trimming cut 0 bases from V and 5 bases from J; bases unmatched to any gene: 4. The CDR3 bases are TGTGCCAGCAGCTTGGAGGACAGGGGATTAGATACGCAGTATTTT. Translating it yields CASSLEDRGLDTQYF.

The sample holds many counts of this clonotype. The chain joins TRBV11-3 to TRBJ1-1; D is unresolved. The CDR3 is 15 residues long. Germline CDR1 reads SGHNT; CDR2 reads YENEEA. V lost 2 bases and J lost 1, with 11 bases in between. CDR3 residues: CASSLPFDRNTEAFF. CDR3 nucleotides: TGTGCCAGCAGCTTACCCTTCGACCGGAACACTGAAGCTTTCTTT.

This clonotype was detected a few times. V usage is TRBV30 and J usage is TRBJ2-1; D remains unclear. CDR1 is GTSNPN, CDR2 SVGIG, per germline (reference sequence). Trimming took off 0 bases at V and 10 bases at J, with 7 bases between the two ends. The length of the CDR3 is 11 residues. As DNA, the CDR3 is TGTGCCTGGAGTGTAACCGTCGAGCAGTTCTTC. Its protein product is CAWSVTVEQFF.

This clonotype has ten or more counts. The CDR3 coding sequence is TGTGCCAGCACCAACCGGTGGTTGAACACTGAAGCTTTCTTT. It translates to CASTNRWLNTEAFF. The V and J genes are TRBV6-1 and TRBJ1-1; D not resolved. CDR3 length: 14 amino acids. Deletions cut 7 bases from V and 0 bases from J, with 12 bases between. The germline V gene encodes CDR1 MNHNS and CDR2 SASEGT.

This clonotype has a count of ten or more. This chain uses TRBV27 with TRBJ2-7; 7 bases agree with TRBD2. The J segment lost 3 bases and the V segment lost 2 bases, leaving 4 bases of the junction unmatched. The germline CDR1 and CDR2 sequences are MNHEY and SMNVEV (reference sequence). The length of the CDR3 is 14 residues. The CDR3 loop reads CASSLAGEGYEQYF. DNA for the CDR3: TGTGCCAGCAGTTTAGCGGGGGAGGGCTACGAGCAGTACTTC.